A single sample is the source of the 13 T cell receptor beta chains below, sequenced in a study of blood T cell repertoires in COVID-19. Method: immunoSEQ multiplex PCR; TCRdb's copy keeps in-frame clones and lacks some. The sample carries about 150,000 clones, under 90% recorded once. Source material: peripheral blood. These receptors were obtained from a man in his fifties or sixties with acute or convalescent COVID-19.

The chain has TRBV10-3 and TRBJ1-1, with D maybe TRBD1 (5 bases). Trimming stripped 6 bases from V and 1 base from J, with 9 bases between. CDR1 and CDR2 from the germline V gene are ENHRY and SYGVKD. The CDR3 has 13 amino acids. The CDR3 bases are TGTGCCATCAGCCTCACAGGGAACACTGAAGCTTTCTTT. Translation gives CAISLTGNTEAFF.

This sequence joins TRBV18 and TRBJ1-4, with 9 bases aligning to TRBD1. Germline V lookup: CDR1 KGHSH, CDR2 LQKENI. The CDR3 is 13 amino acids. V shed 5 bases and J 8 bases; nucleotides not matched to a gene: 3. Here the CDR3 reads CASSNRGREKLFF. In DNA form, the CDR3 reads TGTGCCAGCTCAAACAGGGGGCGAGAAAAACTGTTTTTT.

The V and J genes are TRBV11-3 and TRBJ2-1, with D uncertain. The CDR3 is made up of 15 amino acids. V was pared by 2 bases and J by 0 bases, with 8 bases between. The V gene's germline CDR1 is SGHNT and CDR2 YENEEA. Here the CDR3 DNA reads TGTGCCAGCAGCTTACGCGGTAGCTCCTACAATGAGCAGTTCTTC. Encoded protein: CASSLRGSSYNEQFF.

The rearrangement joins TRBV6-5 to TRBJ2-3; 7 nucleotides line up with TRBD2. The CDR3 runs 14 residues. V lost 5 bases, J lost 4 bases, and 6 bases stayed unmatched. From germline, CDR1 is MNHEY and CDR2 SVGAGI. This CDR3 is CASSRTRPADTQYF. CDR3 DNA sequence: TGTGCCAGCAGTAGGACTAGGCCCGCAGATACGCAGTATTTT.

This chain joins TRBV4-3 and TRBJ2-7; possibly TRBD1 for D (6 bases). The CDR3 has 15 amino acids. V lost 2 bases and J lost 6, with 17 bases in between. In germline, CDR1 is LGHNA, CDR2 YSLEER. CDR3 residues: CASSQSSTGPREQYF. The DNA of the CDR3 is TGCGCCAGCAGCCAAAGTTCCACAGGGCCCCGCGAGCAGTACTTC.

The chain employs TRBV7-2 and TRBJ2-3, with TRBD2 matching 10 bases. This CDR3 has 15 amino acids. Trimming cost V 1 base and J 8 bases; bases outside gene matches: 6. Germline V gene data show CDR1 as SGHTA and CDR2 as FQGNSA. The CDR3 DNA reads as TGTGCCAGCAGCTTAGGTCCTAGCGGGGGAGGTACGCAGTATTTT. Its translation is CASSLGPSGGGTQYF.

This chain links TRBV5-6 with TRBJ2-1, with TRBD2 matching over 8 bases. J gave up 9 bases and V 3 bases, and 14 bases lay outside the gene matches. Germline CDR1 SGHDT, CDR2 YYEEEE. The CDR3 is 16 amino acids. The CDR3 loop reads CASSSRGHGLAIEQFF. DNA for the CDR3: TGTGCCAGCAGCTCCCGGGGGCATGGACTAGCTATTGAGCAGTTCTTC.

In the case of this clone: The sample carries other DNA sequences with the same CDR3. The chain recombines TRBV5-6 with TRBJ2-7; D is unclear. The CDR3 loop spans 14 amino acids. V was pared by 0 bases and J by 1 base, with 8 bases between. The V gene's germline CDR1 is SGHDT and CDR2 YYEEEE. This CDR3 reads CASSLGFRSYEQYF. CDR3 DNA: TGTGCCAGCAGCTTGGGTTTCAGATCCTACGAGCAGTACTTC. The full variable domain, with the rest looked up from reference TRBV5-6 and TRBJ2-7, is DAGVTQSPTHLIKTRGQQVTLRCSPKSGHDTVSWYQQALGQGPQFIFQYYEEEERQRGNFPDRFSGHQFPNYSSELNVNALLLGDSALYLCASSLGFRSYEQYFGPGTRLTVT.

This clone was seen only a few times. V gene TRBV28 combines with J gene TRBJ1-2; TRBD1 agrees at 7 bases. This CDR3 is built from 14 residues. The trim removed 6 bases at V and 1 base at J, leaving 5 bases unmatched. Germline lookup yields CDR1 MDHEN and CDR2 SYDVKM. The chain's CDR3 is CASRSGQLNYGYTF. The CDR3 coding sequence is TGTGCCAGCAGGTCGGGACAGCTTAACTATGGCTACACCTTC.

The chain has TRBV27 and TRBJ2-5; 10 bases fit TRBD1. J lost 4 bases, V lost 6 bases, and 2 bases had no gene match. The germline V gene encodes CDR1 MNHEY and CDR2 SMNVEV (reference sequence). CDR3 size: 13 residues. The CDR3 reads CASSRDRGETQYF. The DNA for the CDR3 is TGTGCCAGCAGCCGGGACAGGGGAGAGACCCAGTACTTC.

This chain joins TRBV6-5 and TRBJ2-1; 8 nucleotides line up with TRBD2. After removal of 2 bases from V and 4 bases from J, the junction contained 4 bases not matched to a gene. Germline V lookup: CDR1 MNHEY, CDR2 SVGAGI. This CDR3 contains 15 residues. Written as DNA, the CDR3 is TGTGCCAGCAGTTACGCCGGGACTAGGTACAATGAGCAGTTCTTC. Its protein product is CASSYAGTRYNEQFF.

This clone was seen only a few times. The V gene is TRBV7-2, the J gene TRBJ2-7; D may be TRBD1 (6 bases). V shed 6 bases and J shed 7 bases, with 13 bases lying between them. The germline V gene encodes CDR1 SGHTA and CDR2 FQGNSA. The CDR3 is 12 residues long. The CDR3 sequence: CASRPQGREQYF. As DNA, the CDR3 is TGTGCCAGCAGACCGCAGGGGCGAGAGCAGTACTTC.

The CDR3 sequence: CASSPPGGYGYTF. CDR3 sequence (DNA): TGTGCCAGCAGCCCTCCAGGGGGCTATGGCTACACCTTC. The rearrangement uses TRBV7-2 and TRBJ1-2; 7 positions match TRBD1. This CDR3 spans 13 amino acids. The trim removed 5 bases at V and 4 bases at J, leaving 4 bases unmatched. Germline V gives CDR1 SGHTA, CDR2 FQGNSA.